This T cell receptor beta chain comes out of a study of blood T cell repertoires in COVID-19. TCRdb's copy holds only in-frame clones and misses some; the assay was immunoSEQ multiplex PCR. This sample has 120,000 or so clones, with around 80% found just once. Germline V gives CDR1 SGDLS, CDR2 YYNGEE. The CDR3 length is 14 residues. V lost 6 bases, J lost 3 bases, and 9 bases stayed unmatched. The rearrangement uses TRBV9 and TRBJ2-7; 7 bases fit TRBD2. Sample: peripheral blood. The sequence was collected from a man at least 80 years old with active or convalescent COVID-19. This chain's CDR3 is CASTPGRGHYEQYF. DNA for the CDR3: TGTGCCAGCACCCCGGGGAGGGGCCACTACGAGCAGTACTTC.